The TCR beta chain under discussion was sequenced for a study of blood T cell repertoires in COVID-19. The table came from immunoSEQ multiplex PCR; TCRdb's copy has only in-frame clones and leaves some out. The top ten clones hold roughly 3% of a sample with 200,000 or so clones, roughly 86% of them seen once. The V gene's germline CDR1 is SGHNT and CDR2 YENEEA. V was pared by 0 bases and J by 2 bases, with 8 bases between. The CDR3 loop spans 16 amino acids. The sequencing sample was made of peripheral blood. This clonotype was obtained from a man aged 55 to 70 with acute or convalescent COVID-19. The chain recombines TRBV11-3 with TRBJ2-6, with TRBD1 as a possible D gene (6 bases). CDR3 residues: CASSLDRGPGANVLTF. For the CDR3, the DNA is TGTGCCAGCAGCTTAGACAGGGGACCTGGGGCCAACGTCCTGACTTTC.